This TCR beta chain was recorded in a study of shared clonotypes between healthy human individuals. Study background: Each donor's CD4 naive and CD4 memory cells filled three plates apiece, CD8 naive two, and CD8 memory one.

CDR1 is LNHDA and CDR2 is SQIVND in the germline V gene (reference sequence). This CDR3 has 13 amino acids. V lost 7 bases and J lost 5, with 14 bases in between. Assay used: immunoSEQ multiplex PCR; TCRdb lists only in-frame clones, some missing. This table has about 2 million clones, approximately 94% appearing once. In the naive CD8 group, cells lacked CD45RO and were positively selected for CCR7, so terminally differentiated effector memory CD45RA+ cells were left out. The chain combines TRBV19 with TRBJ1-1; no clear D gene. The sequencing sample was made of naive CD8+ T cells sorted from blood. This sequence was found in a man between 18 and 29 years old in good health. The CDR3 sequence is CASILGVGTEAFF. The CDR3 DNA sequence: TGTGCCAGTATTCTCGGTGTGGGGACTGAAGCTTTCTTT.